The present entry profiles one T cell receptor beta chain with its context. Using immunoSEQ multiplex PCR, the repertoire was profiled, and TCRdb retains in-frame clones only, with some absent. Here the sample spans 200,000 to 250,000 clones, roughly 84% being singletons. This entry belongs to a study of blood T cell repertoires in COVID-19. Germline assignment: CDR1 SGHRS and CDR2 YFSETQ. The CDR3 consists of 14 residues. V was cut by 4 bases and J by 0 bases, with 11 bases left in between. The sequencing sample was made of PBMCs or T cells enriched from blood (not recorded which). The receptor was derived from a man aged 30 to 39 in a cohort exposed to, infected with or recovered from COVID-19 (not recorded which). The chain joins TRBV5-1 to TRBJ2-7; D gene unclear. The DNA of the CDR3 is TGCGCCAGCAGCCCATACTCCGACTCCTACGAGCAGTACTTC. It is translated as CASSPYSDSYEQYF.